Presented here are 10 T cell receptor beta chains from one specimen sequenced in a study of shared clonotypes between healthy human individuals. Data came from immunoSEQ multiplex PCR; TCRdb stores just in-frame clones and leaves some out. The sample carries 950,000 to 1,300,000 clones, about 76% recorded once. The source material was memory CD4+ T cells sorted from blood. Stated subset: CD45RA-negative fraction. These receptors originate from a man in his late teens or twenties in good health.

The rearrangement joins TRBV4-1 to TRBJ2-2; a weak D match, TRBD1 (5 bases). Germline lookup yields CDR1 MGHRA and CDR2 YSYEKL. This CDR3 is 13 amino acids long. Between the trimmed V and J ends, which lost 8 bases and 4 bases, there was a span of 11 bases. CDR3: CASRGQGTGELFF. The CDR3 coding sequence is TGCGCCAGCCGTGGGCAGGGCACCGGGGAGCTGTTTTTT.

This chain joins TRBV5-4 and TRBJ2-1, with 11 bases matching TRBD2. Per germline, CDR1 SGHNT and CDR2 YYREEE (reference sequence). This CDR3 is built from 18 residues. The junction had 5 bases not matched to a gene; V was cut back by 0 bases and J by 0 bases. In DNA form, the CDR3 reads TGTGCCAGCAGCTTGGCACTAGCGGGGGCCAGCTCCTACAATGAGCAGTTCTTC. As protein: CASSLALAGASSYNEQFF.

V and J are TRBV19 and TRBJ1-2; 9 nucleotides line up with TRBD1. The germline V gene encodes CDR1 LNHDA and CDR2 SQIVND (reference sequence). The junction had 14 bases not matched to a gene; V was cut back by 5 bases and J by 4 bases. The CDR3 contains 17 residues. CDR3 amino acids: CASSQQGAASLLYGYTF. CDR3 DNA: TGTGCCAGTAGTCAACAGGGGGCCGCTAGCCTTCTCTATGGCTACACCTTC.

V and J are TRBV30 and TRBJ1-4, with a possible D match to TRBD1 (5 bases). The germline V gene encodes CDR1 GTSNPN and CDR2 SVGIG (reference sequence). The CDR3 consists of 14 residues. V was clipped by 5 bases and J by 8 bases, with 18 bases between them. The CDR3 DNA reads as TGTGCCTGGGGGACGACGGCGGGCGGCGAAAAACTGTTTTTT. Its translation is CAWGTTAGGEKLFF.

This clone occurred a few times. This rearrangement joins TRBV7-6 to TRBJ2-5, with TRBD2 identical over 8 bases. This CDR3 is built from 15 residues. V was pared by 5 bases and J by 7 bases, with 12 bases of the junction left unmatched. The germline V gene has CDR1 SGHVS and CDR2 FNYEAQ. The CDR3 region is CASSGTGGGGRTQYF. CDR3 coding DNA: TGTGCCAGCAGCGGAACCGGGGGGGGAGGGAGGACCCAGTACTTC.

This chain links TRBV7-3 with TRBJ1-1, with a possible D match to TRBD1 (6 bases). The CDR3 covers 16 residues. V was cut by 1 base and J by 5 bases, with 17 bases left in between. The germline V gene has CDR1 SGHTA and CDR2 FQGTGA. The CDR3 bases are TGTGCCAGCAGCTTAAACTCCCCCAGGGGTGGTACTGAAGCTTTCTTT. This encodes CASSLNSPRGGTEAFF.

The chain combines TRBV7-8 with TRBJ2-3; no definite D call. This CDR3 region has 13 residues. Germline V gives CDR1 SGHVS, CDR2 FQNEAQ. Trimming pared 2 bases from V and 12 bases from J, leaving 15 bases between. The CDR3 reads CASSLLAIPIQYF. The CDR3 DNA follows: TGTGCCAGCAGCTTATTGGCCATTCCGATACAGTATTTT. The whole variable domain, remainder taken from reference TRBV7-8 and TRBJ2-3, is GAGVSQSPRYKVAKRGQDVALRCDPISGHVSLFWYQQALGQGPEFLTYFQNEAQLDKSGLPSDRFFAERPEGSVSTLKIQRTQQEDSAVYLCASSLLAIPIQYFGPGTRLTVL.

V gene TRBV5-1 combines with J gene TRBJ2-7; perhaps TRBD1 as D (6 bases). V lost 4 bases to trimming and J lost 3 bases, with 11 bases between them. The CDR3 runs 13 residues. Germline loops: CDR1 SGHRS, CDR2 YFSETQ. This CDR3 reads CASSRIQGYEQYF. The DNA of the CDR3 is TGCGCCAGCAGCCGAATACAGGGCTACGAGCAGTACTTC. Using reference TRBV5-1 and TRBJ2-7 for the parts outside the CDR3, the full variable domain is KAGVTQTPRYLIKTRGQQVTLSCSPISGHRSVSWYQQTPGQGLQFLFEYFSETQRNKGNFPGRFSGRQFSNSRSEMNVSTLELGDSALYLCASSRIQGYEQYFGPGTRLTVT.

The chain employs TRBV30 and TRBJ1-6, with 9 bases that match TRBD1. V lost 5 bases to trimming and J lost 7 bases; unmatched junction nucleotides: 6. The CDR3 is 14 residues long. The germline CDR1 and CDR2 sequences are GTSNPN and SVGIG (reference sequence). The CDR3 reads CAWAGQGPNSPLHF. The CDR3 DNA follows: TGTGCCTGGGCGGGACAGGGTCCCAATTCACCCCTCCACTTT.

This clone came up once. The V gene is TRBV5-1, the J gene TRBJ1-6, with a weak D call TRBD1 (6 bases). V lost 5 bases to trimming and J lost 5 bases, with 20 bases between them. This CDR3 has 17 amino acids. The germline V gene has CDR1 SGHRS and CDR2 YFSETQ. CDR3 residues: CASRAEGGTSHNSPLHF. The DNA of the CDR3 is TGCGCCAGCAGGGCCGAAGGGGGAACCTCACATAATTCACCCCTCCACTTT.